These 8 T cell receptor beta chains came from one sample sequenced in a study of T-cell memory formation after mild COVID-19. One entry per CDR3 protein results from TCRdb running MiXCR on the 5' RACE reads. The sample has 360,000 or so distinct CDR3 sequences; around 30% are singletons. Sequenced input: PBMCs or a T cell subset sorted from them (not recorded which). Receptors originate from an adult woman who had mild COVID-19 (a few samples of this study predate the infection). Cell type and time point are not known.

This clonotype was seen more than once but under ten times. The chain carries TRBV7-2 and TRBJ2-3, with D perhaps TRBD1 (5 bases). In germline, CDR1 is SGHTA, CDR2 FQGNSA. V was clipped by 2 bases and J by 1 base, with 13 bases between them. This CDR3 has 16 residues. The CDR3 DNA is TGTGCCAGCAGCTTATCAGCGTTAGGGGGCACAGATACGCAGTATTTT. Translating gives CASSLSALGGTDTQYF.

This chain joins TRBV10-3 and TRBJ2-3, with D possibly called TRBD1 or TRBD2 (5 bases each). Trimming removed 6 bases at V and 0 bases at J, with 10 bases between. CDR1 ENHRY and CDR2 SYGVKD come from the germline V gene. There are 14 residues in the CDR3. CDR3 nucleotide sequence: TGTGCCATCAGGGGGACGGATAGCACAGATACGCAGTATTTT. This gives the protein CAIRGTDSTDTQYF.

V gene TRBV20-1 combines with J gene TRBJ2-7, with D perhaps TRBD1 or TRBD2 (7 bases each). This CDR3 comprises 15 residues. Germline values: CDR1 DFQATT, CDR2 SNEGSKA (reference sequence). V lost 0 bases to trimming and J lost 7 bases, with 19 bases between them. As DNA, the CDR3 is TGCAGTGCTAGAGAACTTCTGACAGGGACTATGGAGCAGTACTTC. Encoded protein: CSARELLTGTMEQYF.

The chain carries TRBV13 and TRBJ2-6; 12 bases are shared with TRBD1. CDR3 length: 17 residues. V lost 5 bases, J lost 3 bases, and 5 bases stayed unmatched. In germline, CDR1 is PRHDT, CDR2 FYEKMQ (reference sequence). The CDR3 region has the DNA TGTGCCAGCAGCGGGACAGGGGGCCTTGATGGGGCCAACGTCCTGACTTTC. Translated, it gives CASSGTGGLDGANVLTF.

The CDR3 region is CASRDGTGGGLETQYF. The DNA for the CDR3 is TGTGCCAGCAGAGACGGGACAGGGGGCGGTTTAGAGACCCAGTACTTC. This chain joins TRBV6-5 and TRBJ2-5; 12 nucleotides match TRBD1. The germline V gene has CDR1 MNHEY and CDR2 SVGAGI. The J segment lost 4 bases and the V segment lost 6 bases, leaving 9 bases of the junction unmatched. There are 16 residues in the CDR3.

This clonotype turned up a few times. The chain joins TRBV5-1 to TRBJ2-1; TRBD1 is a possible D gene (5 bases). Looked up from germline, CDR1 is SGHRS and CDR2 is YFSETQ. V was trimmed by 3 bases and J by 10 bases, leaving 11 bases between them. The CDR3 runs 12 residues. The CDR3 reads CASSWNSGEQFF. Here the CDR3 DNA reads TGCGCCAGCAGCTGGAACTCAGGGGAGCAGTTCTTC. Drawing the rest from reference TRBV5-1 and TRBJ2-1, the complete variable domain is KAGVTQTPRYLIKTRGQQVTLSCSPISGHRSVSWYQQTPGQGLQFLFEYFSETQRNKGNFPGRFSGRQFSNSRSEMNVSTLELGDSALYLCASSWNSGEQFFGPGTRLTVL.

V usage is TRBV6-2 or TRBV6-3 and J usage is TRBJ2-1; weak D call: TRBD2 (6 bases). V shed 5 bases and J shed 3 bases, with 11 bases lying between them. In germline, CDR1 is MNHEY, CDR2 SVGEGT. CDR3 length: 14 residues. The CDR3 sequence: CASSPSEVYNEQFF. The CDR3 DNA follows: TGTGCCAGCAGTCCTAGCGAAGTCTACAATGAGCAGTTCTTC.

The table lists this clonotype with a few counts. The chain recombines TRBV11-3 with TRBJ2-7, with D perhaps given as TRBD1 or TRBD2 (5 bases each). Germline V gene data show CDR1 as SGHNT and CDR2 as YENEEA. Trimming cost V 5 bases and J 3 bases, with 14 bases left between them. The CDR3 covers 14 residues. The CDR3 sequence: CASSPSGQNYEQYF. CDR3 sequence (DNA): TGTGCCAGCAGCCCCTCGGGGCAGAACTACGAGCAGTACTTC.